Below, 19 T cell receptor beta chains from the same sample are listed, as sequenced in a study of radiation and T cells in renal cell carcinoma (TCRdb year 2020). Library creation used the immunoSEQ multiplex PCR assay. Held by TCRdb, this immuneACCESS table contains in-frame sequences only and omits some clones. Under half of the omission traces to an unresolved V gene where checked; the cause of the rest is unknown. The sample table shows 70,000 to 95,000 clones, and under 90% are seen once. The ten largest account for 5% to 8% of the sample. This specimen's time point label, per the study, means: baseline pretreatment blood. Taken with the paper, the label for treatment or condition translates to: 15 Gy SBRT to primary tumor, nephrectomy 4 weeks later. Specimen: blood, collected from a patient whose treatment included radiotherapy and nephrectomy. The receptors were gathered from a man in his sixties with renal cell carcinoma.

The rearrangement uses TRBV19 and TRBJ1-4; D uncertain. In germline, CDR1 is LNHDA, CDR2 SQIVND (reference sequence). The ends were cut back, 3 bases at V and 7 bases at J, with 9 bases in the middle. This CDR3 comprises 13 residues. The CDR3 sequence is CASSIRASEKLFF. CDR3 nucleotides: TGTGCCAGTAGTATCCGGGCTTCTGAAAAACTGTTTTTT.

The chain joins TRBV28 to TRBJ1-4; D might be TRBD1 (5 bases). With 4 bases removed from V and 4 bases from J, the gap between germline ends came to 16 bases. Germline V CDR1 and CDR2: MDHEN, SYDVKM. This CDR3 is 16 amino acids long. The CDR3 here is CASSSLPRGSNEKLFF. The CDR3 DNA reads TGTGCCAGCAGTTCCCTCCCACGGGGGAGTAATGAAAAACTGTTTTTT.

This chain joins TRBV7-2 and TRBJ2-5, with D perhaps matching TRBD2 (5 bases). The J call may be wrong; the DNA end is better matched by TRBJ2-7. Germline V gene data show CDR1 as SGHTA and CDR2 as FQGNSA. The CDR3 extends over 14 amino acids. CDR3 region: CASSAQRQMGEQYF. The CDR3 nucleotides read TGTGCCAGCAGCGCCCAGCGGCAGATGGGCGAGCAGTACTTC.

The rearrangement links TRBV7-2 to TRBJ2-1, with 10 bases that match TRBD2. V lost 1 base, J lost 9 bases, and 6 bases stayed unmatched. This CDR3 comprises 15 residues. Germline V lookup: CDR1 SGHTA, CDR2 FQGNSA. CDR3 amino acids: CASSLVVSGRGEQFF. For the CDR3, the DNA is TGTGCCAGCAGCTTAGTTGTGAGCGGGAGGGGTGAGCAGTTCTTC. The full variable domain, its missing parts supplied by reference TRBV7-2 and TRBJ2-1, is GAGVSQSPSNKVTEKGKDVELRCDPISGHTALYWYRQSLGQGLEFLIYFQGNSAPDKSGLPSDRFSAERTGGSVSTLTIQRTQQEDSAVYLCASSLVVSGRGEQFFGPGTRLTVL.

The gene calls are TRBV29-1 and TRBJ2-1; TRBD2 matches at 7 bases. The CDR3 has 15 amino acids. With V trimmed by 6 bases and J by 2 bases, 10 bases remained unmatched. From germline, CDR1 is SQVTM and CDR2 ANQGSEA. This CDR3 is CSVPSGPTAYNEQFF. The CDR3 nucleotides are TGCAGCGTCCCTAGCGGACCGACGGCCTACAATGAGCAGTTCTTC.

The V call is TRBV2, the J call TRBJ2-2; D is unclear. The ends were cut back, 8 bases at V and 7 bases at J, with 14 bases in the middle. The germline V gene has CDR1 SNHLY and CDR2 FYNNEI. The CDR3 consists of 13 residues. The chain's CDR3 is CASWLRAGGELFF. In nucleotides, the CDR3 is TGTGCCAGCTGGCTTAGGGCTGGCGGGGAGCTGTTTTTT.

On this clone itself: This same CDR3 is encoded by further DNA sequences in the sample. The chain employs TRBV18 and TRBJ2-5; TRBD1 matches 9 bases. Germline trimming cut 3 bases from V and 1 base from J; bases unmatched to any gene: 0. The length of the CDR3 is 14 residues. In germline, CDR1 is KGHSH, CDR2 LQKENI. The DNA for the CDR3 is TGTGCCAGCTCACCGACAGGGGGCCAAGAGACCCAGTACTTC. This codes for CASSPTGGQETQYF.

The gene calls are TRBV5-1 and TRBJ1-2, with 8 positions matching TRBD1. The CDR3 runs to 14 residues. CDR1 and CDR2 (germline): SGHRS, YFSETQ. With 3 bases clipped from V and 2 bases from J, the junction kept 3 bases outside the gene matches. Written as DNA, the CDR3 is TGCGCCAGCAGCTCGACAGGGGAGAACTATGGCTACACCTTC. The encoded protein is CASSSTGENYGYTF.

The CDR3 spells CASSKEKQGIYNEQFF. The CDR3 region has the DNA TGTGCCAGCAGCAAAGAAAAGCAGGGGATCTACAATGAGCAGTTCTTC. The chain carries TRBV21-1 and TRBJ2-1; the table's D call TRBD1 went unverified against the DNA. TRBV21-1 is listed as a pseudogene. The CDR3 sequence is 16 residues long.

V is TRBV9 and J is TRBJ2-7; D may be TRBD2 (6 bases). The length of the CDR3 is 14 residues. From germline, CDR1 is SGDLS and CDR2 YYNGEE. The ends were cut back, 2 bases at V and 2 bases at J, with 11 bases in the middle. CDR3 coding DNA: TGTGCCAGCAGCGTCGGGAGAGGCACCTACGAGCAGTACTTC. Protein product: CASSVGRGTYEQYF.

This sequence joins TRBV28 and TRBJ1-5, with unresolved D. The CDR3 contains 12 residues. From germline, CDR1 is MDHEN and CDR2 SYDVKM. Trimming took 6 bases from V and 8 from J, leaving 11 bases between them. CDR3 sequence: CASRPTAKPQHF. The CDR3 DNA reads TGTGCCAGCAGGCCAACAGCAAAGCCCCAGCATTTT.

V usage is TRBV6-1 and J usage is TRBJ2-7; 15 nucleotides agree with TRBD2. This CDR3 is built from 16 residues. J lost 3 bases, V lost 1 base, and 1 base had no gene match. The V gene's germline CDR1 is MNHNS and CDR2 SASEGT. The CDR3 loop reads CASSEGGLAGGYEQYF. CDR3 nucleotides: TGTGCCAGCAGTGAAGGGGGACTAGCGGGAGGCTACGAGCAGTACTTC.

This chain connects TRBV29-1 to TRBJ2-1; maybe TRBD1 (6 bases). In germline, CDR1 is SQVTM, CDR2 ANQGSEA. The CDR3 contains 13 residues. The V end lost 5 bases, the J end lost 13 bases, and 21 bases lay between the germline ends. CDR3 in amino acids: CSVSGQGLILQFF. The CDR3 DNA sequence: TGCAGCGTTTCAGGGCAGGGGTTGATCCTCCAGTTCTTC.

The V gene is TRBV28, the J gene TRBJ2-1; D remains unclear. This CDR3 comprises 13 residues. The ends were cut back, 8 bases at V and 4 bases at J, with 12 bases in the middle. Germline lookup yields CDR1 MDHEN and CDR2 SYDVKM. The chain's CDR3 is CASSRLGYNEQFF. DNA for the CDR3: TGTGCCAGCTCGCGACTGGGGTACAATGAGCAGTTCTTC.

This clone occurred once. The rearrangement uses TRBV5-1 and TRBJ2-2, with TRBD2 matching 10 bases. The CDR3 contains 18 residues. CDR1 is SGHRS, CDR2 YFSETQ, per germline. The V segment lost 0 bases and the J segment 5 bases; nucleotides outside the gene matches: 10. CDR3 in amino acids: CASSLEGSGRPGTGELFF. CDR3 bases: TGCGCCAGCAGCTTGGAGGGTAGCGGGAGGCCGGGAACCGGGGAGCTGTTTTTT. The whole variable domain, remainder taken from reference TRBV5-1 and TRBJ2-2, is KAGVTQTPRYLIKTRGQQVTLSCSPISGHRSVSWYQQTPGQGLQFLFEYFSETQRNKGNFPGRFSGRQFSNSRSEMNVSTLELGDSALYLCASSLEGSGRPGTGELFFGEGSRLTVL.

The genes are TRBV6-6 and TRBJ2-5; 7 bases are a match to TRBD2. With V trimmed by 6 bases and J by 0 bases, 7 bases remained unmatched. The CDR3 has 15 residues. Germline-derived CDR1 and CDR2 are MNHNY and SVGAGI (reference sequence). CDR3 residues: CASSRLAQDQETQYF. In DNA form, the CDR3 reads TGTGCCAGCAGCCGACTAGCCCAGGACCAAGAGACCCAGTACTTC.

The chain carries TRBV4-3 and TRBJ1-2, with 7 bases aligning to TRBD1. Germline values: CDR1 LGHNA, CDR2 YSLEER. Unmatched junction bases numbered 9, after V lost 0 bases and J lost 5 bases. The CDR3 has 16 amino acids. CDR3 bases: TGCGCCAGCAGCCAAGATCCATCGGCAGGGGGTTATGGCTACACCTTC. Protein: CASSQDPSAGGYGYTF.

This rearrangement joins TRBV14 to TRBJ1-4; D uncertain. Trimming took off 4 bases at V and 8 bases at J, with 14 bases between the two ends. This CDR3 region has 14 residues. Germline CDR1 SGHDN, CDR2 FVKESK. The CDR3 protein is CASSPGVPDEKLFF. The CDR3 coding sequence is TGTGCCAGCAGCCCCGGGGTACCTGACGAAAAACTGTTTTTT.

This clone was detected only once. This chain connects TRBV4-2 to TRBJ1-4; D is uncertain. CDR3 length: 15 residues. Germline V CDR1 and CDR2: LGHNA, YNFKEQ. V dropped 2 bases and J dropped 4 bases, with 11 bases sitting between them. The CDR3 protein is CASSQNEGFNEKLFF. The DNA of the CDR3 is TGTGCCAGCAGCCAAAACGAGGGCTTTAATGAAAAACTGTTTTTT.